This T cell receptor (beta chain) was profiled in a study of T-cell reconstitution after alpha-beta-depleted transplantation in children. Preparation of the TCRbeta library was carried out with unique molecular identifiers. Each CDR3 protein is one row after TCRdb ran MiXCR on the PCR reads. The data contain 500,000 to 600,000 distinct CDR3 sequences, about 33% of them seen just once; the ten biggest clones take up 2% to 2.5%. This CDR3 comprises 13 residues. The V end was cut by 9 bases, the J end by 6 bases, with 15 bases between. This clonotype has a handful of counts. The gene calls are TRBV12-3 or TRBV12-4 and TRBJ1-5, with D possibly TRBD1 on 5 matching bases. This TCR was sampled from a human donor who donated a stem cell graft to a child with aplastic anemia. The starting material was PBMCs from the stem cell graft donor, obtained from the stem cell graft. The CDR3 region is CASKGTLGQPQHF. In nucleotides, the CDR3 is TGTGCCAGTAAAGGGACTCTAGGTCAGCCCCAGCATTTT.